Following are 14 T cell receptor beta chains from one sample sequenced in a study of blood T cell repertoires in COVID-19. Here immunoSEQ multiplex PCR was the method, and the copy in TCRdb shows in-frame clones only, minus some. This sample yields some 300,000 clones, of which nearly 90% are seen a single time; about 1% belongs to the top ten. The sequenced sample consisted of peripheral blood. These receptors originate from a woman in her 40s with COVID-19, enrolled during active disease.

V and J are TRBV27 and TRBJ1-6, with D tentatively TRBD1 (5 bases). The germline gives CDR1 MNHEY, CDR2 SMNVEV (reference sequence). The CDR3 runs to 17 residues. V was shortened by 3 bases and J by 2 bases, with 14 bases between the two germline ends. This CDR3 reads CASSFSVGRAYNSPLHF. CDR3 nucleotides: TGTGCCAGCAGTTTTAGTGTGGGCAGGGCCTATAATTCACCCCTCCACTTT.

This chain connects TRBV27 to TRBJ1-2; D perhaps matches TRBD1 (6 bases). This CDR3 is 18 amino acids long. V was trimmed by 6 bases and J by 4 bases, leaving 27 bases between them. Germline CDR1 reads MNHEY; CDR2 reads SMNVEV (reference sequence). DNA of the CDR3: TGTGCCAGCAGCCCATCTCATTTCTTGGGGGCGCATATCTATGGCTACACCTTC. This codes for CASSPSHFLGAHIYGYTF.

For this clone: The CDR3 ends on some other residue instead of the conserved phenylalanine or tryptophan, so this is likely a read error. The genes are TRBV2 and TRBJ1-2; 10 bases line up with TRBD1. Germline CDR1 SNHLY, CDR2 FYNNEI. CDR3 length equals 15 residues. After removal of 5 bases from V and 2 bases from J, the junction contained 5 bases not matched to a gene. The CDR3 DNA sequence: TGTGCCAGCAGTTATTCGGGACAGGGGAACTATGGCTACACCCTC. Translated, it gives CASSYSGQGNYGYTL.

This clone was counted once. The chain carries TRBV3-1 (or the pseudogene TRBV3-2) and TRBJ2-1; D remains unclear. V shed 0 bases and J shed 0 bases, with 12 bases lying between them. In germline, CDR1 is LGHDT, CDR2 YNNKEL (reference sequence). The CDR3 runs to 17 residues. The CDR3 DNA follows: TGTGCCAGCAGCCAAGAGTTGCTAGACCTCTCCTACAATGAGCAGTTCTTC. This sequence encodes CASSQELLDLSYNEQFF.

This clone came up a few times. The J gene is TRBJ2-7, the V gene TRBV9; 8 positions match TRBD1. The V gene end was trimmed by 1 base and the J gene end by 7 bases; junction bases not matched to a gene: 4. This CDR3 has 13 amino acids. The germline V gene encodes CDR1 SGDLS and CDR2 YYNGEE. CDR3 sequence reads: CASSVQGAGEQYF. CDR3 DNA: TGTGCCAGCAGCGTACAGGGGGCTGGGGAGCAGTACTTC. The full variable domain, in which reference TRBV9 and TRBJ2-7 provide the parts outside the CDR3, is DSGVTQTPKHLITATGQRVTLRCSPRSGDLSVYWYQQSLDQGLQFLIQYYNGEERAKGNILERFSAQQFPDLHSELNLSSLELGDSALYFCASSVQGAGEQYFGPGTRLTVT.

The chain uses TRBV4-3 and TRBJ2-7; TRBD2 matches 7 bases. With 3 bases clipped from V and 3 bases from J, the junction kept 8 bases outside the gene matches. This CDR3 is built from 15 residues. Germline-derived CDR1 and CDR2 are LGHNA and YSLEER. This CDR3 reads CASSQRVGGSYEQYF. The CDR3 DNA reads as TGCGCCAGCAGCCAGAGGGTGGGCGGGAGCTACGAGCAGTACTTC.

This clone has only one observation. The chain links TRBV4-3 to TRBJ2-3; TRBD2 matches 7 bases. The V segment lost 1 base and the J segment 5 bases; nucleotides outside the gene matches: 12. Germline loops: CDR1 LGHNA, CDR2 YSLEER. This CDR3 region has 17 residues. The CDR3 sequence is CASSQGPGEGIGDTQYF. The CDR3, as DNA: TGCGCCAGCAGCCAAGGGCCCGGGGAGGGGATAGGAGATACGCAGTATTTT.

CDR3 loop: CATSDSAGLRYGYTF. The DNA for the CDR3 is TGTGCCACCAGTGATTCGGCGGGCCTTAGGTATGGCTACACCTTC. The rearrangement joins TRBV24-1 to TRBJ1-2; D is unresolved. The V and J ends lost 2 bases and 5 bases respectively, with 14 bases between them. The germline V gene encodes CDR1 KGHDR and CDR2 SFDVKD. The CDR3 runs to 15 residues.

V gene TRBV5-5 combines with J gene TRBJ1-1, with 7 bases aligning to TRBD1. The CDR3 runs to 16 residues. Germline CDR1 and CDR2: SGHKS and YYEKEE (reference sequence). V shed 0 bases, J shed 1 base, and the junction held 6 bases outside the gene matches. Written as DNA, the CDR3 is TGTGCCAGCAGCTTGGAAACGACAGGGTGGAACACTGAAGCTTTCTTT. It encodes CASSLETTGWNTEAFF.

The chain has TRBV7-2 and TRBJ1-2; a weak D match, TRBD1 (5 bases). This CDR3 is built from 13 residues. V dropped 4 bases and J dropped 10 bases, with 16 bases sitting between them. The V gene's germline CDR1 is SGHTA and CDR2 FQGNSA. This CDR3 is CASSWGERSDYTF. CDR3 coding DNA: TGTGCCAGCAGCTGGGGGGAGAGGAGCGACTACACCTTC.

This clone is a singleton in its sample. J is TRBJ1-2 and V is TRBV15; the D is unclear. In germline, CDR1 is LNHNV, CDR2 YYDKDF (reference sequence). This CDR3 is built from 15 residues. Trimming removed 0 bases at V and 5 bases at J, with 13 bases between. Here the CDR3 DNA reads TGTGCCACCAGCAGAGATGTGGTAGCTTTATATGGCTACACCTTC. Its protein product is CATSRDVVALYGYTF.

J is TRBJ2-7 and V is TRBV14, with TRBD1 matching over 9 bases. This CDR3 has 14 amino acids. Looked up from germline, CDR1 is SGHDN and CDR2 is FVKESK. V trimming: 3 bases; J trimming: 6 bases; junction bases outside the gene matches: 6. CDR3 sequence (DNA): TGTGCCAGCAGCCATCGGACAGGGGCGGGCGAGCAGTACTTC. Translation: CASSHRTGAGEQYF.

Only one count was recorded for this clone. The V call is TRBV5-6, the J call TRBJ1-2, with D tentatively TRBD1 (5 bases). Germline CDR1 reads SGHDT; CDR2 reads YYEEEE. The V and J ends lost 1 base and 5 bases respectively, with 9 bases between them. The CDR3 totals 13 residues. Here the CDR3 reads CASSLYRRYGYTF. The CDR3 coding sequence is TGTGCCAGCAGCTTGTACAGGCGGTATGGCTACACCTTC.

The rearrangement uses TRBV7-2 and TRBJ2-1; D is unresolved. V lost 1 base and J lost 1, with 8 bases in between. Looked up from germline, CDR1 is SGHTA and CDR2 is FQGNSA. This CDR3 is built from 15 residues. The CDR3, as DNA: TGTGCCAGCAGCTTAGAACTCCGGTCCTACAATGAGCAGTTCTTC. This translates into CASSLELRSYNEQFF.